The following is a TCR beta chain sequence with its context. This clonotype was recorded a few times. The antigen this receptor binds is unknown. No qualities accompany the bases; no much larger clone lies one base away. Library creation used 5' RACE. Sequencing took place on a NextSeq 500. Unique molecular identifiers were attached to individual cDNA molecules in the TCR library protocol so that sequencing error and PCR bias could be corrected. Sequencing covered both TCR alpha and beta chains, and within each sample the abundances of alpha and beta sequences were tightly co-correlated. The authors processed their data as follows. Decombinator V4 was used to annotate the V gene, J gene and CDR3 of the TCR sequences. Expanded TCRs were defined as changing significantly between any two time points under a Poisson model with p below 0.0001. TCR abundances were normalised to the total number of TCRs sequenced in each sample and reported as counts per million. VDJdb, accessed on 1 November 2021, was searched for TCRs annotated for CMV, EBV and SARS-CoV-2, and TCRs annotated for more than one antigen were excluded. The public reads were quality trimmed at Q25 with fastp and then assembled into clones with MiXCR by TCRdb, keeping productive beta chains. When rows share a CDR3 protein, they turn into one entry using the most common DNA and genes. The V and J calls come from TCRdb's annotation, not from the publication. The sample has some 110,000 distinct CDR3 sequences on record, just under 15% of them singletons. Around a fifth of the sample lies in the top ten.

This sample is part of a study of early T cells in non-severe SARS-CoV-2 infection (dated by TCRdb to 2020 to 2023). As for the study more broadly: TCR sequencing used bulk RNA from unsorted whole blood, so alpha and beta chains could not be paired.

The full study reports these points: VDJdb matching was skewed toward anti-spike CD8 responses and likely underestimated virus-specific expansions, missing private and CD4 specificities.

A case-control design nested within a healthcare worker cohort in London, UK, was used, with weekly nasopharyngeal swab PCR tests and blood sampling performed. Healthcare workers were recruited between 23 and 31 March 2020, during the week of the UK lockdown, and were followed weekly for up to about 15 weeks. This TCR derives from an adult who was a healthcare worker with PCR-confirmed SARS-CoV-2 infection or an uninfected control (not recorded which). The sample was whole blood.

The nucleotides read TGTGCCAGCAGTTTCACGGGAGGACCGGATACGCAGTATTTT. This translates into CASSFTGGPDTQYF. The rearranged chain carries TRBV12-3 or TRBV12-4 and TRBJ2-3, with 7 bases aligning to TRBD2. The CDR3 starts with the cysteine, ends with the phenylalanine, and has 14 residues. Only the CDR3 region is kept as DNA, spanning 42 bases read in frame from base 1. Germline trimming amounts to 3 bases on V and 6 bases on J, with 6 as the count of junction bases outside the gene matches.